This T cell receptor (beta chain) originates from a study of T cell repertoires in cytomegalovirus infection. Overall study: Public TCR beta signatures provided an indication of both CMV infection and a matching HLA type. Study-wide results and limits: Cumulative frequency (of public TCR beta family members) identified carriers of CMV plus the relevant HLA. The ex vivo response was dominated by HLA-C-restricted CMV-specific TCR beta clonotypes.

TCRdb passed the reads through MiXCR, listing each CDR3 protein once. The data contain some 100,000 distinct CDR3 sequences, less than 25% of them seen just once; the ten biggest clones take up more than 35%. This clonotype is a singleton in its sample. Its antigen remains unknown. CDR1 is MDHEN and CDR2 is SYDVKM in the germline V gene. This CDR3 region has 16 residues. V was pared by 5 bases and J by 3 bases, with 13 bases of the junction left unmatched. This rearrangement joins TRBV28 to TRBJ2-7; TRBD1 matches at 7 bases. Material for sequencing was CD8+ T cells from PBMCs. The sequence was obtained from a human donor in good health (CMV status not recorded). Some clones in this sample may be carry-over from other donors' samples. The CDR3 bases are TGTGCCAGCAGTGCTCGGGACAGCCGCACATACTACGAGCAGTACTTC. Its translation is CASSARDSRTYYEQYF.